The 5 T cell receptor beta chains below all came from one sample that was sequenced in a study of patients and donors after allogeneic stem cell transplantation. TCRdb recomputed calls from the RT-PCR reads with MiXCR, one row per CDR3 protein. The data contain some 960,000 distinct CDR3 sequences, 15% to 20% of them seen just once; the ten biggest clones take up around 6%. The sample taken for sequencing was blood, either unsorted or a sorted T cell fraction (not recorded which). These receptors came from a human donor who was either an allogeneic HSCT recipient or a stem cell or donor lymphocyte infusion donor (not recorded which). It is not recorded whose cells these are; they may come from a transplant donor.

A few counts support this clonotype. This chain's CDR3 is CASTTSGQETQYF. The CDR3 DNA reads TGCGCCAGCACGACTAGCGGCCAAGAGACCCAGTACTTC. V is TRBV5-1 and J is TRBJ2-5; 9 nucleotides line up with TRBD2. V lost 6 bases, J lost 1 base, and 1 base stayed unmatched. Germline values: CDR1 SGHRS, CDR2 YFSETQ. The CDR3 runs to 13 residues.

A few counts support this clonotype. CDR3 sequence (DNA): TGTGCCAGCACTGGGACAGGGGCCACTGAAGCTTTCTTT. It yields the protein CASTGTGATEAFF. V is TRBV7-9 and J is TRBJ1-1; TRBD1 agrees at 10 bases. Germline V CDR1 and CDR2: SEHNR, FQNEAQ (reference sequence). The CDR3 totals 13 residues. J was trimmed by 4 bases and V by 7 bases; bases with no gene match: 3.

The V and J genes are TRBV20-1 and TRBJ2-3; D tentatively reads TRBD1 or TRBD2 (5 bases each). This CDR3 comprises 17 residues. Looked up from germline, CDR1 is DFQATT and CDR2 is SNEGSKA (reference sequence). Deletions cut 0 bases from V and 1 base from J, with 17 bases between. The CDR3 protein is CSAREWDVRTRTDTQYF. The CDR3 coding sequence is TGCAGTGCTAGAGAGTGGGACGTTCGGACCCGCACAGATACGCAGTATTTT.

This clonotype was detected a few times. The chain has TRBV20-1 and TRBJ2-4; D may be TRBD1 or TRBD2 (5 bases each). Trimming removed 5 bases from V and 4 bases from J, with 12 bases in between. There are 13 residues in the CDR3. In germline, CDR1 is DFQATT, CDR2 SNEGSKA (reference sequence). CDR3 sequence: CSAGRDVKNIQYF. The CDR3 DNA reads TGCAGTGCTGGCCGGGACGTGAAAAACATTCAGTACTTC.

The sample holds a few counts of this clonotype. The V and J genes are TRBV20-1 and TRBJ2-7; 7 bases fit TRBD2. From germline, CDR1 is DFQATT and CDR2 SNEGSKA (reference sequence). The CDR3 is 14 amino acids. J lost 3 bases, V lost 4 bases, and 9 bases had no gene match. CDR3 DNA: TGCAGTGCTATTAACCCGCGGGGGATCTACGAGCAGTACTTC. This encodes CSAINPRGIYEQYF.